The 31 T cell receptor beta chains in this list originate from one sample, sequenced in a study of cytomegalovirus exposure and HLA in healthy donors. The PCR made use of 60 Vbeta and 13 Jbeta primers. Profiling relied on immunoSEQ multiplex PCR, and the TCRdb table lists in-frame clones only, not all of them. This sample yields around 120,000 clones, of which around 72% are seen a single time; about 7.9% belongs to the top ten. The sample taken for sequencing was PBMCs. All receptors derive from a woman aged 40 to 50 in good health and CMV-seropositive.

V gene TRBV11-3 combines with J gene TRBJ2-3; maybe TRBD1 (6 bases). CDR1 is SGHNT, CDR2 YENEEA, per germline. The CDR3 loop spans 15 amino acids. Trimming took 6 bases from V and 0 from J, leaving 13 bases between them. The CDR3 protein is CASSLETGSTDTQYF. In nucleotides, the CDR3 is TGTGCCAGCAGTTTGGAAACAGGGAGCACAGATACGCAGTATTTT. The whole variable domain, remainder taken from reference TRBV11-3 and TRBJ2-3, is EAGVVQSPRYKIIEKKQPVAFWCNPISGHNTLYWYLQNLGQGPELLIRYENEEAVDDSQLPKDRFSAERLKGVDSTLKIQPAELGDSAVYLCASSLETGSTDTQYFGPGTRLTVL.

This chain connects TRBV5-1 to TRBJ2-3; D remains unclear. Germline assignment: CDR1 SGHRS and CDR2 YFSETQ. CDR3 size: 15 residues. Trimming took off 0 bases at V and 4 bases at J, with 12 bases between the two ends. The CDR3 here is CASSLGWRGADTQYF. The DNA for the CDR3 is TGCGCCAGCAGCTTGGGCTGGAGAGGCGCAGATACGCAGTATTTT. Combining the CDR3 with reference TRBV5-1 and TRBJ2-3 gives the whole variable domain KAGVTQTPRYLIKTRGQQVTLSCSPISGHRSVSWYQQTPGQGLQFLFEYFSETQRNKGNFPGRFSGRQFSNSRSEMNVSTLELGDSALYLCASSLGWRGADTQYFGPGTRLTVL.

The chain combines TRBV4-1 with TRBJ1-5; maybe TRBD1 (6 bases). The CDR3 runs 13 residues. Per the germline V gene, CDR1 is MGHRA and CDR2 is YSYEKL. V was pared by 2 bases and J by 5 bases, with 7 bases between. This CDR3 reads CASSQTGYQPQHF. The CDR3 DNA follows: TGCGCCAGCAGCCAAACAGGGTATCAGCCCCAGCATTTT.

The rearrangement joins TRBV5-1 to TRBJ1-1; D is perhaps TRBD1 (6 bases). V was pared by 4 bases and J by 1 base, with 8 bases between. The CDR3 is 13 residues long. CDR1 and CDR2 (germline): SGHRS, YFSETQ. CDR3 region: CASSPTGNTEAFF. The DNA of the CDR3 is TGCGCCAGCAGCCCGACAGGGAACACTGAAGCTTTCTTT.

This clone was observed a handful of times. The rearrangement links TRBV7-2 to TRBJ2-1, with 8 bases lining up with TRBD2. Trimming at V came to 2 bases and at J to 5 bases, leaving 5 bases not matched to a gene. This CDR3 has 15 residues. CDR1 SGHTA and CDR2 FQGNSA come from the germline V gene. The CDR3 is CASSLSGTRDNEQFF. The CDR3 DNA sequence: TGTGCCAGCAGCTTATCCGGGACTAGGGACAATGAGCAGTTCTTC.

This clone was seen only a few times. The CDR3 is CASRTGPGQGYEQYF. In DNA form, the CDR3 reads TGTGCCAGCAGGACCGGACCCGGACAGGGTTACGAGCAGTACTTC. V is TRBV7-2 and J is TRBJ2-7, with 8 bases matching TRBD1. V dropped 6 bases and J dropped 4; count of bases not matched to a gene: 11. CDR3 length equals 15 residues. Per the germline V gene, CDR1 is SGHTA and CDR2 is FQGNSA.

This clone has just a few counts. The V call is TRBV19, the J call TRBJ2-7; 7 positions agree with TRBD2. The CDR3 contains 14 residues. Germline V gives CDR1 LNHDA, CDR2 SQIVND (reference sequence). The junction had 9 bases not matched to a gene; V was cut back by 3 bases and J by 7 bases. DNA for the CDR3: TGTGCCAGTAGTATGGCGGGAGCCTCGGGGGAGCAGTACTTC. Translation: CASSMAGASGEQYF.

The chain joins TRBV7-6 to TRBJ1-1, with TRBD1 matching 10 bases. V was pared by 5 bases and J by 3 bases, with 3 bases of the junction left unmatched. Germline V gene sequence: CDR1 SGHVS, CDR2 FNYEAQ. The CDR3 length is 14 residues. As DNA, the CDR3 is TGTGCCAGCAGCCGACAGGGGGCTGACACTGAAGCTTTCTTT. Amino acid sequence: CASSRQGADTEAFF.

This clone was found once. The genes are TRBV5-1 and TRBJ2-7, with D hard to call. V lost 4 bases, J lost 0 bases, and 5 bases lay in between. Germline CDR1 reads SGHRS; CDR2 reads YFSETQ. The CDR3 extends over 12 amino acids. The CDR3 here is CASSKSSYEQYF. CDR3 coding DNA: TGCGCCAGCAGCAAGAGCTCCTACGAGCAGTACTTC. Together with reference TRBV5-1 and TRBJ2-7, the CDR3 gives the full variable domain: KAGVTQTPRYLIKTRGQQVTLSCSPISGHRSVSWYQQTPGQGLQFLFEYFSETQRNKGNFPGRFSGRQFSNSRSEMNVSTLELGDSALYLCASSKSSYEQYFGPGTRLTVT.

The CDR3 DNA follows: TGTGCCAGCACCCAGACAGGGATGAGTTCTGAAGCTTTCTTT. Its protein is CASTQTGMSSEAFF. The V call is TRBV6-5, the J call TRBJ1-1; 7 bases map to TRBD1. CDR1 and CDR2 from the germline V gene are MNHEY and SVGAGI. The V segment lost 7 bases and the J segment 6 bases; nucleotides outside the gene matches: 11. The CDR3 is made up of 14 amino acids.

The CDR3 bases are TGTGCCAGCAGCCTCGGGGGGGTGGGAGCTTTCTTT. Its protein product is CASSLGGVGAFF. The chain has TRBV5-6 and TRBJ1-1; D might be TRBD1 (5 bases). CDR3 length: 12 residues. Trimming pared 4 bases from V and 10 bases from J, leaving 14 bases between. Germline V gene data show CDR1 as SGHDT and CDR2 as YYEEEE.

The V gene is TRBV9, the J gene TRBJ1-4; D is undetermined. The CDR3 covers 14 residues. Looked up from germline, CDR1 is SGDLS and CDR2 is YYNGEE. V lost 3 bases and J 6 bases, leaving 12 bases between the germline ends. Here the CDR3 reads CASSDGVQDEKLFF. CDR3 nucleotide sequence: TGTGCCAGCAGCGACGGGGTTCAAGATGAAAAACTGTTTTTT.

This rearrangement joins TRBV7-9 to TRBJ1-1; TRBD1 aligns across 7 bases. This CDR3 comprises 15 residues. Germline assignment: CDR1 SEHNR and CDR2 FQNEAQ (reference sequence). V shed 8 bases and J 0 bases; nucleotides not matched to a gene: 9. The CDR3 reads CASVTGTVLNTEAFF. The DNA for the CDR3 is TGTGCCAGCGTAACCGGGACAGTCTTGAACACTGAAGCTTTCTTT.

The chain uses TRBV4-2 and TRBJ1-1, with D unresolved. Germline V gene data show CDR1 as LGHNA and CDR2 as YNFKEQ. There are 14 residues in the CDR3. Trimming left V 3 bases short and J 4 bases short, with 12 bases between. The CDR3 nucleotides are TGTGCCAGCAGCCATCCCGACCGGAGCACTGAAGCTTTCTTT. It translates to CASSHPDRSTEAFF.

The CDR3 loop is CASSQEKVSRYNEQFF. DNA of the CDR3: TGCGCCAGCAGCCAAGAGAAAGTATCCCGGTACAATGAGCAGTTCTTC. V gene TRBV4-3 combines with J gene TRBJ2-1; no reliable D call. The germline V and J ends were trimmed by 0 bases and 4 bases, with 13 bases remaining between them. This CDR3 is built from 16 residues. The germline CDR1 and CDR2 sequences are LGHNA and YSLEER.

The chain combines TRBV7-9 with TRBJ1-4; D unresolved. The CDR3 has 13 amino acids. CDR1 and CDR2 (germline): SEHNR, FQNEAQ (reference sequence). Trimming removed 5 bases at V and 5 bases at J, with 9 bases between. CDR3 nucleotides: TGTGCCAGCAGCCAAGAGTCAAATGAAAAACTGTTTTTT. This translates into CASSQESNEKLFF.

This sequence joins TRBV6-5 and TRBJ1-4; D remains unclear. V was cut by 2 bases and J by 6 bases, with 7 bases left in between. Germline values: CDR1 MNHEY, CDR2 SVGAGI. This CDR3 has 13 amino acids. The CDR3 reads CASSYRVDEKLFF. CDR3 DNA sequence: TGTGCCAGCAGTTACCGAGTGGATGAAAAACTGTTTTTT.

The CDR3 DNA sequence: TGCAGCGGAGGCCGGGGCTCCTACGAGCAGTACTTC. Translated, it gives CSGGRGSYEQYF. This sequence joins TRBV29-1 and TRBJ2-7; maybe TRBD2 (5 bases). The CDR3 sequence is 12 residues long. Per germline, CDR1 SQVTM and CDR2 ANQGSEA. V shed 7 bases and J shed 0 bases, with 10 bases lying between them.

In DNA form, the CDR3 reads TGTGCCAGCTCACTCCAGCTCGTAGGACAGCCTAACACTGAAGCTTTCTTT. Its translation: CASSLQLVGQPNTEAFF. V usage is TRBV18 and J usage is TRBJ1-1, with TRBD1 as a possible D gene (6 bases). The germline V and J ends were trimmed by 4 bases and 2 bases, with 20 bases remaining between them. The CDR3 consists of 17 residues. Germline V gene lookup returns CDR1 KGHSH and CDR2 LQKENI.

This chain uses TRBV27 with TRBJ2-5; D call uncertain. CDR3 length: 13 residues. Germline CDR1 is MNHEY and CDR2 is SMNVEV (reference sequence). Trimming took off 3 bases at V and 0 bases at J, with 5 bases between the two ends. This chain's CDR3 is CASSFIDQETQYF. As DNA, the CDR3 is TGTGCCAGCAGTTTTATAGACCAAGAGACCCAGTACTTC.

This clone has only a few counts. This chain joins TRBV6-5 and TRBJ1-4, with D possibly being TRBD1 (5 bases). This CDR3 has 14 residues. Germline-derived CDR1 and CDR2 are MNHEY and SVGAGI. The V end was cut by 5 bases, the J end by 7 bases, with 14 bases between. The CDR3 coding sequence is TGTGCCAGCAGTCAAGGGGTTACGGCTGAAAAACTGTTTTTT. It specifies CASSQGVTAEKLFF.

This chain connects TRBV6-5 to TRBJ1-1, with D perhaps matching TRBD1 (6 bases). This CDR3 has 13 amino acids. Germline CDR1 MNHEY, CDR2 SVGAGI. V was trimmed by 6 bases and J by 7 bases, leaving 15 bases between them. The CDR3 DNA reads TGTGCCAGCAGCGACCCAGGGGTAATTGAAGCTTTCTTT. Amino acid sequence: CASSDPGVIEAFF.

V and J are TRBV15 and TRBJ2-1; 11 nucleotides agree with TRBD2. The CDR3 length is 15 residues. Germline assignment: CDR1 LNHNV and CDR2 YYDKDF (reference sequence). Trimming at V came to 0 bases and at J to 9 bases, leaving 4 bases not matched to a gene. CDR3 bases: TGTGCCACCAGCAGAGATCTAGCGGGGGGTGCTGAGCAGTTCTTC. It specifies CATSRDLAGGAEQFF.

The rearrangement uses TRBV6-5 and TRBJ1-6; D gene unclear. Trimming left V 2 bases short and J 8 bases short, with 16 bases between. Germline V gene sequence: CDR1 MNHEY, CDR2 SVGAGI. This CDR3 is 16 amino acids long. The CDR3 region has the DNA TGTGCCAGCAGTTACCTCGGGCCGGGAGTAGATTCACCCCTCCACTTT. The encoded protein is CASSYLGPGVDSPLHF.

The gene calls are TRBV5-6 and TRBJ2-6; 11 bases agree with TRBD2. Trimming removed 4 bases from V and 0 bases from J; junction bases left unmatched: 6. CDR1 is SGHDT, CDR2 YYEEEE, per germline. The CDR3 sequence is 18 residues long. CDR3 sequence: CASSLLAGVFSGANVLTF. The CDR3 DNA reads TGTGCCAGCAGCCTACTAGCGGGGGTTTTCTCTGGGGCCAACGTCCTGACTTTC.

This clone was observed once. V and J are TRBV5-6 and TRBJ1-2; TRBD1 matches 7 bases. CDR3 size: 13 residues. Germline assignment: CDR1 SGHDT and CDR2 YYEEEE. V shed 5 bases and J 4 bases; nucleotides not matched to a gene: 5. The CDR3 nucleotides are TGTGCCAGCAGTCCACAGGGGAGCTATGGCTACACCTTC. It encodes CASSPQGSYGYTF. The full variable domain, rest sourced from reference TRBV5-6 and TRBJ1-2, is DAGVTQSPTHLIKTRGQQVTLRCSPKSGHDTVSWYQQALGQGPQFIFQYYEEEERQRGNFPDRFSGHQFPNYSSELNVNALLLGDSALYLCASSPQGSYGYTFGSGTRLTVV.

V and J are TRBV6-1 and TRBJ1-5, with no clear D. Germline V CDR1 and CDR2: MNHNS, SASEGT. Between the trimmed V and J ends, which lost 4 bases and 2 bases, there was a span of 12 bases. The CDR3 sequence is 15 residues long. The CDR3 loop reads CASSAFYEGNQPQHF. The CDR3 coding sequence is TGTGCCAGCAGTGCCTTCTACGAGGGCAATCAGCCCCAGCATTTT.

This sequence joins TRBV7-9 and TRBJ2-6; D is uncertain. The CDR3 runs 15 residues. Trimming cost V 3 bases and J 0 bases, with 6 bases left between them. Germline V gives CDR1 SEHNR, CDR2 FQNEAQ (reference sequence). The CDR3 reads CASSFLLSGANVLTF. The CDR3 nucleotides are TGTGCCAGCAGCTTCCTCCTCTCTGGGGCCAACGTCCTGACTTTC.

CDR3 in amino acids: CASSYRQGNEQYF. In DNA form, the CDR3 reads TGCGCCAGCAGCTATCGACAGGGTAACGAGCAGTACTTC. V usage is TRBV5-1 and J usage is TRBJ2-7, with 7 bases fitting TRBD1. The CDR3 runs to 13 residues. J gave up 5 bases and V 3 bases, and 5 bases lay outside the gene matches. CDR1 and CDR2 (germline): SGHRS, YFSETQ.

This clone was counted once. V usage is TRBV2 and J usage is TRBJ2-5, with TRBD1 as a possible D gene (6 bases). There are 14 residues in the CDR3. Germline CDR1 reads SNHLY; CDR2 reads FYNNEI. V was shortened by 4 bases and J by 3 bases, with 12 bases between the two germline ends. The DNA of the CDR3 is TGTGCCAGCAGTGGAGCCCGGACAGAAGAGACCCAGTACTTC. This translates into CASSGARTEETQYF.

J is TRBJ2-7 and V is TRBV5-6; D is uncertain. Germline V lookup: CDR1 SGHDT, CDR2 YYEEEE. The CDR3 totals 13 residues. V was clipped by 2 bases and J by 1 base, with 7 bases between them. The CDR3 bases are TGTGCCAGCAGCTTTTACAGATCCTACGAGCAGTACTTC. Translated: CASSFYRSYEQYF.